This is a list of T cell receptor beta chains from one sample in a study of T cell responses to AZD1222 COVID-19 vaccine. TCRdb's table, derived via immunoSEQ multiplex PCR, lists solely in-frame clones and lacks some. Seen here are about 130,000 clones, 89% observed once, and the top ten hold around a tenth. The specimen comprised peripheral blood, sampled 28 days after the second AZD1222 dose. The receptors come from an adult who received the AZD1222 COVID-19 vaccine. CDR3s include the opening cysteine and the closing phenylalanine or tryptophan. D genes are given only for firm matches. Size is stated for part of the rows, as once, few or many counts, or as a class when the clone is expanded.

CDR3 DNA | CDR3 protein | J gene | V gene | clone size | CDR3 length | D gene
TGCGCCAGCAGCTTGGGTTCGGGACTAGTCGGCACAGATACGCAGTATTTT | CASSLGSGLVGTDTQYF | TRBJ2-3 | TRBV5-1 | NA | 17 | TRBD2
TGCAGCGTTGAACGCCAGGGGATGATCTATGGCTACACCTTC | CSVERQGMIYGYTF | TRBJ1-2 | TRBV29-1 | NA | 14 | NA
TGTGCCAGCAGTTTATTGGGGGATCAGCCCCAGCATTTT | CASSLLGDQPQHF | TRBJ1-5 | TRBV27 | few | 13 | NA
TGTGCCAGCAGCTTTCCAGGGTCGGCTGAAGAAAAACTGTTTTTT | CASSFPGSAEEKLFF | TRBJ1-4 | TRBV5-4 | NA | 15 | NA
TGTGCCAGCTCATTTTTAGAAGGGACAACCGGCTACACCTTC | CASSFLEGTTGYTF | TRBJ1-2 | TRBV6-5 | once | 14 | NA
TGTGCCAGCAGCCTTGAAGGCCGGGGAGCTTTCTTT | CASSLEGRGAFF | TRBJ1-1 | TRBV3-1/TRBV3-2 | NA | 12 | NA
TGTGCCAGCAGCCATTCCGGGACAATCAGAGGCACAGATACGCAGTATTTT | CASSHSGTIRGTDTQYF | TRBJ2-3 | TRBV14 | NA | 17 | NA
TGTGCCAGCAGCTTGAGAGGGAGGGCCGTAACCGGGGAGCTGTTTTTT | CASSLRGRAVTGELFF | TRBJ2-2 | TRBV5-4 | NA | 16 | TRBD2
TGTGCCAGCAGCCCGGCGGTGGGTGGAAACACCATATATTTT | CASSPAVGGNTIYF | TRBJ1-3 | TRBV3-1/TRBV3-2 | NA | 14 | NA
TGTGCCAGCGGGATCAATTCATTCAATCAGCCCCAGCATTTT | CASGINSFNQPQHF | TRBJ1-5 | TRBV2 | NA | 14 | NA
TGTGCCAGCAGCCCCGGGCGCCTGGCCTACGAGCAGTACTTC | CASSPGRLAYEQYF | TRBJ2-7 | TRBV5-6 | NA | 14 | NA
TGTGCCAGTAGTCCCTGGACAGGGGGTGGCTACACCTTC | CASSPWTGGGYTF | TRBJ1-2 | TRBV19 | NA | 13 | TRBD1
TGTGCCAGCAGCCCGAGGGCGGCTAGCGCGCCTCAGGGGCAGTACTTC | CASSPRAASAPQGQYF | TRBJ2-7 | TRBV9 | NA | 16 | NA
TGTGCCAGCAGCTTCGCCTTGGGGGGGTCCCCCTCCTATGGCTACACCTTC | CASSFALGGSPSYGYTF | TRBJ1-2 | TRBV11-2 | NA | 17 | NA
TGTGCCTATAGCGGGAGGTCTTCCTACGAGCAGTACTTC | CAYSGRSSYEQYF | TRBJ2-7 | TRBV30 | NA | 13 | TRBD2
TGTGCCAGCAGCCAGGGACACCGGGCTTGGTATGGCTACACCTTC | CASSQGHRAWYGYTF | TRBJ1-2 | TRBV6-5 | medium-sized | 15 | NA
TGTGCCAGCCATACCTCACTCCTCTCTGGAAACACCATATATTTT | CASHTSLLSGNTIYF | TRBJ1-3 | TRBV6-5 | NA | 15 | NA
TGTGCCAGTAACCAAGACAACACTGAAGCTTTCTTT | CASNQDNTEAFF | TRBJ1-1 | TRBV7-9 | NA | 12 | NA
TGTGCCAGCAGCGCCACGGGACTAGCGGGGGGGGCCCAAGAGACCCAGTACTTC | CASSATGLAGGAQETQYF | TRBJ2-5 | TRBV9 | NA | 18 | TRBD2
TGCAGCGTTGAAAGACAGAGAGGCACTGAAGCTTTCTTT | CSVERQRGTEAFF | TRBJ1-1 | TRBV29-1 | NA | 13 | NA
TGCAGCCTACACTGGACCCAGACAGATACGCAGTATTTT | CSLHWTQTDTQYF | TRBJ2-3 | TRBV29-1 | NA | 13 | NA
TGTGCCAGCAGTTCCCGGTGGGGCAGGGAGAACACTGAAGCTTTCTTT | CASSSRWGRENTEAFF | TRBJ1-1 | TRBV27 | NA | 16 | NA
TGTGCCAGCAGGGCTTTCCTAGCGGGAGGTTACGAGCAGTACTTC | CASRAFLAGGYEQYF | TRBJ2-7 | TRBV2 | NA | 15 | TRBD2
TGTGCCAGCAGCTACCGACATCCCTCGGGCTCCTATAATTCACCCCTCCACTTT | CASSYRHPSGSYNSPLHF | TRBJ1-6 | TRBV7-2 | NA | 18 | NA
TGTGCCAGCAGTTTAAACTACGAGCAGTACTTC | CASSLNYEQYF | TRBJ2-7 | TRBV6-5 | NA | 11 | NA
TGTGCCAGCAGCCCGCTACAGGGGATTAGGAACACCATATATTTT | CASSPLQGIRNTIYF | TRBJ1-3 | TRBV5-5 | NA | 15 | TRBD1
TGTGCCACCAGCAGAGATCTGGGAGGGGGCGTTGAAAAACTGTTTTTT | CATSRDLGGGVEKLFF | TRBJ1-4 | TRBV15 | NA | 16 | TRBD1
TGTGCCAGCTCACCCCGTCCCACAGATACGCAGTATTTT | CASSPRPTDTQYF | TRBJ2-3 | TRBV18 | NA | 13 | NA
TGTGCCAGCAGCCTTGGCCCAGGGGGGGATTCACCCCTCCACTTT | CASSLGPGGDSPLHF | TRBJ1-6 | TRBV11-2 | NA | 15 | TRBD1
TGTGCCAGCAGCTTGCTCCCGGGACAGGGGGCCAAAAACATTCAGTACTTC | CASSLLPGQGAKNIQYF | TRBJ2-4 | TRBV5-5 | NA | 17 | TRBD1
TGTGCCAGCAGCTTAGTGGGGTTGGTCTACAATGAGCAGTTCTTC | CASSLVGLVYNEQFF | TRBJ2-1 | TRBV7-2 | few | 15 | NA
TGTGCCAGCAGCTTACGACAGGGCCTGGAGAATGAGCAGTTCTTC | CASSLRQGLENEQFF | TRBJ2-1 | TRBV11-3 | NA | 15 | TRBD1
TGTGCCAGCAGTGAATTCTCCGTCCTGAGCCAGCCCCAGCATTTT | CASSEFSVLSQPQHF | TRBJ1-5 | TRBV6-1 | few | 15 | NA
TGTGCCAGCAGTTTATCGGGGTTAGCGGGAGGGTTCTACGAGCAGTACTTC | CASSLSGLAGGFYEQYF | TRBJ2-7 | TRBV27 | NA | 17 | TRBD2
TGTGCCAGCAGTTACCGGGGACGGTGGAGCACAGATACGCAGTATTTT | CASSYRGRWSTDTQYF | TRBJ2-3 | TRBV11-2 | NA | 16 | NA
TGTGCCAGTAGTATTTTAGAAATGAACACTGAAGCTTTCTTT | CASSILEMNTEAFF | TRBJ1-1 | TRBV19 | NA | 14 | NA
TGTGCAAGTCGCTTAGAGGCTAGCGGGAGGTTATCGGTGAAGGCTGGGGAGCTGTTTTTT | CASRLEASGRLSVKAGELFF | TRBJ2-2 | TRBV12-2 | NA | 20 | NA
TGTGCCAGCTCACCCTTGGGGGGGGCGAGCTCCTACGAGCAGTACTTC | CASSPLGGASSYEQYF | TRBJ2-7 | TRBV18 | NA | 16 | NA
TGTGCCAGCAGCCGACAGGGGGGCACTGAAGCTTTCTTT | CASSRQGGTEAFF | TRBJ1-1 | TRBV12-3/TRBV12-4 | NA | 13 | TRBD1
TGTGCCAGCAGCTTCTCAGGGGAAGGGACCGGGGAGCTGTTTTTT | CASSFSGEGTGELFF | TRBJ2-2 | TRBV13 | NA | 15 | NA
TGTGCCAGCTTTCGGGGCCATGAAGCTTTCTTT | CASFRGHEAFF | TRBJ1-1 | TRBV12-3/TRBV12-4 | NA | 11 | NA
TGTGCCTGGAGTCCCAATAACTATGGCTACACCTTC | CAWSPNNYGYTF | TRBJ1-2 | TRBV30 | NA | 12 | NA
TGTGCCAGCAGCCCCCTTTTGAACACTGAAGCTTTCTTT | CASSPLLNTEAFF | TRBJ1-1 | TRBV3-1/TRBV3-2 | NA | 13 | NA
TGTGCCAGCAGCCCAGGGACAGGGGAGATCAATCAGCCCCAGCATTTT | CASSPGTGEINQPQHF | TRBJ1-5 | TRBV11-3 | NA | 16 | TRBD1
TGTGCCAGCAGCCCCGGGACAGGGGGGAACACTGAAGCTTTCTTT | CASSPGTGGNTEAFF | TRBJ1-1 | TRBV28 | NA | 15 | TRBD1
TGTGCCAGCAGCTTAAGGGGGGATCCCTCACCCCTCCACTTT | CASSLRGDPSPLHF | TRBJ1-6 | TRBV7-8 | NA | 14 | NA
TGTGCCAGCTCACCCAGGACTAGCGGGTCGGGCGAGCAGTACTTC | CASSPRTSGSGEQYF | TRBJ2-7 | TRBV18 | once | 15 | TRBD2
TGTGCCAGCAGCCCTCGGCTAGCGGAATACAATGAGCAGTTCTTC | CASSPRLAEYNEQFF | TRBJ2-1 | TRBV7-8 | NA | 15 | TRBD2
TGTGCCAGCAGCTCACGAGGAGGGGGTAGCGGGAGCTACAATGAGCAGTTCTTC | CASSSRGGGSGSYNEQFF | TRBJ2-1 | TRBV7-2 | NA | 18 | TRBD2
TGTGCCAGCAGCCAAGAAGGAAGCAGAGGGGTTAACTTGATAAACACTGAAGCTTTCTTT | CASSQEGSRGVNLINTEAFF | TRBJ1-1 | TRBV4-2 | NA | 20 | NA
TGTGCCAGTAGTATAAACATCCATAACTATGGCTACACCTTC | CASSINIHNYGYTF | TRBJ1-2 | TRBV19 | NA | 14 | NA
TGTGCCAGCTCACCTCGTCAGGGGTTAGGTAATGAGCAGTTCTTC | CASSPRQGLGNEQFF | TRBJ2-1 | TRBV18 | NA | 15 | NA